Each of the 30 T cell receptor beta chains below was sequenced from the same sample in a study of shared clonotypes between healthy human individuals. Measured with immunoSEQ multiplex PCR; TCRdb has only the in-frame clones, and not every one. The sample yields about 340,000 clones, more than 60% seen once. Material for sequencing was memory CD4+ T cells sorted from blood. Subset described: CD45RA-negative fraction. These receptors were taken from a man younger than 45 in good health.

This chain connects TRBV7-2 to TRBJ1-5, with unresolved D. This CDR3 spans 15 amino acids. Deletions cut 1 base from V and 0 bases from J, with 7 bases between. Per germline, CDR1 SGHTA and CDR2 FQGNSA. The CDR3 DNA sequence: TGTGCCAGCAGCTTAGATGGCAGTAGCAATCAGCCCCAGCATTTT. The encoded protein is CASSLDGSSNQPQHF.

The rearrangement uses TRBV11-2 and TRBJ2-5; tentatively, D is TRBD2 (7 bases). The J call may be wrong; the DNA end is better matched by TRBJ2-7. Germline CDR1 reads SGHAT; CDR2 reads FQNNGV. The CDR3 is 17 residues long. CDR3 amino acids: CASSRGAAGTKTYEQYF. DNA of the CDR3: TGTGCCAGCAGCAGGGGGGCGGCCGGGACTAAAACCTACGAGCAGTACTTC.

The J gene is TRBJ1-3, the V gene TRBV18; 10 nucleotides align to TRBD1. The V gene's germline CDR1 is KGHSH and CDR2 LQKENI. After removal of 6 bases from V and 2 bases from J, the junction contained 4 bases not matched to a gene. This CDR3 contains 15 residues. CDR3 sequence reads: CASSRQGAPGNTIYF. DNA of the CDR3: TGTGCCAGCTCCCGACAGGGGGCGCCTGGAAACACCATATATTTT.

The gene calls are TRBV18 and TRBJ2-2; 10 nucleotides match TRBD1. Germline V gives CDR1 KGHSH, CDR2 LQKENI. The CDR3 loop spans 15 amino acids. The ends lost 2 bases at V and 9 bases at J; junction bases unmatched: 6. The CDR3 protein is CASSPTGTGVRELFF. In DNA form, the CDR3 reads TGTGCCAGCTCACCAACCGGGACAGGGGTCCGGGAGCTGTTTTTT.

The chain combines TRBV9 with TRBJ2-1, with TRBD2 identical over 8 bases. V lost 6 bases, J lost 4 bases, and 9 bases stayed unmatched. The CDR3 length is 15 residues. Germline CDR1 and CDR2: SGDLS and YYNGEE. The CDR3 loop is CASMRGAADYNEQFF. In nucleotides, the CDR3 is TGTGCCAGCATGCGGGGGGCGGCTGATTACAATGAGCAGTTCTTC.

The V gene is TRBV5-6, the J gene TRBJ1-2; D unresolved. V lost 5 bases and J lost 2, with 16 bases in between. Germline V gene sequence: CDR1 SGHDT, CDR2 YYEEEE. This CDR3 is built from 15 residues. CDR3 nucleotide sequence: TGTGCCAGCAGTTTCCCAATGTTTGAGAACTATGGCTACACCTTC. It yields the protein CASSFPMFENYGYTF.

The rearrangement uses TRBV6-1 and TRBJ1-4; D not certain. The CDR3 runs 13 residues. V gave up 3 bases and J gave up 6 bases, with 8 bases separating them. The germline gives CDR1 MNHNS, CDR2 SASEGT. CDR3 sequence: CASSEILDEKLFF. Here the CDR3 DNA reads TGTGCCAGCAGTGAGATATTGGATGAAAAACTGTTTTTT.

V usage is TRBV18 and J usage is TRBJ1-2; weak D call: TRBD1 (5 bases). V was cut by 5 bases and J by 5 bases, with 9 bases left in between. Germline assignment: CDR1 KGHSH and CDR2 LQKENI. This CDR3 is 12 amino acids long. The CDR3: CASSLTVYGYTF. CDR3 coding DNA: TGTGCCAGCTCATTGACAGTATATGGCTACACCTTC.

This rearrangement joins TRBV30 to TRBJ1-6; TRBD1 is a possible D gene (5 bases). Per germline, CDR1 GTSNPN and CDR2 SVGIG (reference sequence). CDR3 length: 14 amino acids. Trimming shortened V by 3 bases and J by 7 bases, and 13 bases separated the two germline ends. CDR3 amino acids: CAWSLDRKNSPLHF. DNA of the CDR3: TGTGCCTGGAGCCTAGACAGAAAGAATTCACCCCTCCACTTT. Together with reference TRBV30 and TRBJ1-6, the CDR3 gives the full variable domain: SQTIHQWPATLVQPVGSPLSLECTVEGTSNPNLYWYRQAAGRGLQLLFYSVGIGQISSEVPQNLSASRPQDRQFILSSKKLLLSDSGFYLCAWSLDRKNSPLHFGNGTRLTVT.

This clone was recorded a few times. The rearrangement joins TRBV29-1 to TRBJ1-1, with no clear D. This CDR3 comprises 11 residues. The germline V and J ends were trimmed by 4 bases and 6 bases, with 9 bases remaining between them. Germline lookup yields CDR1 SQVTM and CDR2 ANQGSEA. This chain's CDR3 is CSVVYSAEAFF. The CDR3 DNA reads TGCAGCGTTGTTTACTCGGCTGAAGCTTTCTTT.

This rearrangement joins TRBV7-2 to TRBJ2-1; D gene uncertain. The CDR3 sequence is 11 residues long. Looked up from germline, CDR1 is SGHTA and CDR2 is FQGNSA. V lost 5 bases, J lost 8 bases, and 7 bases lay in between. The chain's CDR3 is CASSLIYEQFF. The CDR3 DNA reads as TGTGCCAGCAGCCTTATCTATGAGCAGTTCTTC.

This clone has just a few counts. The V gene is TRBV10-3, the J gene TRBJ2-1; 10 bases match TRBD2. Germline loops: CDR1 ENHRY, CDR2 SYGVKD. The V gene end was trimmed by 6 bases and the J gene end by 4 bases; junction bases not matched to a gene: 15. The CDR3 spans 18 residues. The CDR3, as DNA: TGTGCCATCAGAGCTAGCGGGGGAATAGTAGGCGGTTACAATGAGCAGTTCTTC. This gives the protein CAIRASGGIVGGYNEQFF.

The rearrangement links TRBV11-2 to TRBJ2-2; maybe TRBD2 (5 bases). The CDR3 spans 16 residues. Germline-derived CDR1 and CDR2 are SGHAT and FQNNGV. Deletions cut 2 bases from V and 0 bases from J, with 10 bases between. Here the CDR3 reads CASSLNSGANTGELFF. CDR3 nucleotide sequence: TGTGCCAGCAGCTTAAACAGCGGCGCGAACACCGGGGAGCTGTTTTTT.

The CDR3 coding sequence is TGTGCCACCAGCGCTGTCGGCGGGGAGCAGTTCTTC. This sequence encodes CATSAVGGEQFF. The rearrangement joins TRBV15 to TRBJ2-1, with a weak D call TRBD2 (5 bases). The CDR3 consists of 12 residues. Germline V gene lookup returns CDR1 LNHNV and CDR2 YYDKDF (reference sequence). Trimming left V 5 bases short and J 10 bases short, with 12 bases between.

This clone was picked up a small number of times. The same CDR3 is also encoded by other DNA sequences in this sample. The genes are TRBV2 and TRBJ1-1; D is unclear. V lost 6 bases to trimming and J lost 3 bases, with 5 bases between them. Per the germline V gene, CDR1 is SNHLY and CDR2 is FYNNEI. This CDR3 is 11 amino acids long. The DNA for the CDR3 is TGTGCCAGCAGCTACGACACTGAAGCTTTCTTT. This encodes CASSYDTEAFF.

Note on this clone: One junction end does not reproduce the germline sequence, and a read error may be involved. The rearrangement joins TRBV7-9 to TRBJ1-3; D is unresolved. From germline, CDR1 is SEHNR and CDR2 FQNEAQ (reference sequence). CDR3 length equals 11 residues. The CDR3 protein is CASSLVDGLRF. The CDR3, as DNA: TGTGCCAGCAGCTTAGTGGACGGCCTAAGGTTT. The variable domain in full, completed from reference TRBV7-9 and TRBJ1-3, reads DTGVSQNPRHKITKRGQNVTFRCDPISEHNRLYWYRQTLGQGPEFLTYFQNEAQLEKSRLLSDRFSAERPKGSFSTLEIQRTEQGDSAMYLCASSLVDGLRFGEGSWLTVV.

The V gene is TRBV5-4, the J gene TRBJ2-2; D is perhaps TRBD2 (6 bases). The V and J ends lost 6 bases and 7 bases respectively, with 13 bases between them. Germline V CDR1 and CDR2: SGHNT, YYREEE (reference sequence). This CDR3 contains 13 residues. CDR3 DNA sequence: TGTGCCAGCAACATCCAGGGAGGCGGGGAGCTGTTTTTT. Protein sequence: CASNIQGGGELFF.

In DNA form, the CDR3 reads TGCGCCAGCAGCTTGAACGTGGACAGGGGGTGGCTTAGCTCCTACGAGCAGTACTTC. This codes for CASSLNVDRGWLSSYEQYF. The gene calls are TRBV5-1 and TRBJ2-7, with 10 bases fitting TRBD1. The CDR3 spans 19 residues. CDR1 and CDR2 from the germline V gene are SGHRS and YFSETQ. Trimming took 1 base from V and 0 from J; bases not matched to a gene: 13.

In the case of this clone: Relative to the germline gene, one junction end is altered; a read error may explain this. The chain combines TRBV7-7 with TRBJ2-2, with D uncertain. This CDR3 has 14 residues. From germline, CDR1 is SSHAT and CDR2 FNYEAQ (reference sequence). CDR3 region: CASSSSGNTGELFF. As DNA, the CDR3 is TGTGCTAGCAGCTCTTCAGGGAACACCGGGGAGCTGTTTTTT.

A remark on this clone: Other nucleotide sequences from this sample produce the same CDR3. V usage is TRBV7-9 and J usage is TRBJ1-1; weak D call: TRBD1 (5 bases). The CDR3 runs 13 residues. The germline V and J ends were trimmed by 4 bases and 4 bases, with 10 bases remaining between them. Germline lookup yields CDR1 SEHNR and CDR2 FQNEAQ (reference sequence). The chain's CDR3 is CASSSRGGTEAFF. CDR3 in DNA: TGTGCCAGCAGCTCCCGGGGGGGCACTGAAGCTTTCTTT.

This chain joins TRBV27 and TRBJ2-1, with unresolved D. This CDR3 spans 15 amino acids. V was shortened by 3 bases and J by 5 bases, with 14 bases between the two germline ends. Per the germline V gene, CDR1 is MNHEY and CDR2 is SMNVEV (reference sequence). The CDR3 region is CASSFWAGLNNEQFF. CDR3 nucleotide sequence: TGTGCCAGCAGTTTTTGGGCAGGTCTGAACAATGAGCAGTTCTTC.

The V gene is TRBV10-2, the J gene TRBJ1-1; a weak D match, TRBD1 (5 bases). Germline loops: CDR1 WSHSY, CDR2 SAAADI. The CDR3 extends over 14 amino acids. V was shortened by 3 bases and J by 0 bases, with 8 bases between the two germline ends. The DNA of the CDR3 is TGCGCCAGCAGTGATAGCAGGGTGAACACTGAAGCTTTCTTT. It yields the protein CASSDSRVNTEAFF.

J is TRBJ2-2 and V is TRBV27; possible D gene TRBD2, 5 bases. V lost 6 bases to trimming and J lost 0 bases, with 11 bases between them. Per the germline V gene, CDR1 is MNHEY and CDR2 is SMNVEV (reference sequence). The CDR3 consists of 15 residues. The DNA of the CDR3 is TGTGCCAGCAGGGGAGTGGCGGCGAACACCGGGGAGCTGTTTTTT. Its protein is CASRGVAANTGELFF.

The gene calls are TRBV29-1 and TRBJ2-7, with no clear D. The V end lost 4 bases, the J end lost 2 bases, and 6 bases lay between the germline ends. Germline V gives CDR1 SQVTM, CDR2 ANQGSEA. The CDR3 consists of 11 residues. The CDR3 nucleotides read TGCAGCGTTGTATACACCTACGAGCAGTACTTC. The encoded protein is CSVVYTYEQYF.

About this clone: This sample includes further DNA sequences coding for the same CDR3. The rearrangement uses TRBV6-1 and TRBJ1-3; 7 bases line up with TRBD1. The junction had 3 bases not matched to a gene; V was cut back by 4 bases and J by 3 bases. The CDR3 runs 14 residues. Germline V gene sequence: CDR1 MNHNS, CDR2 SASEGT. CDR3 in DNA: TGTGCCAGCAGTGGGACAGGATATGGAAACACCATATATTTT. Its translation is CASSGTGYGNTIYF.

The J gene is TRBJ2-3, the V gene TRBV2; the match to TRBD1 covers 9 bases. Per germline, CDR1 SNHLY and CDR2 FYNNEI. J was trimmed by 6 bases and V by 6 bases; bases with no gene match: 4. This CDR3 has 13 residues. CDR3 nucleotide sequence: TGTGCCAGCAGGGGAACAGGGGGCGATACGCAGTATTTT. This encodes CASRGTGGDTQYF.

The chain uses TRBV2 and TRBJ1-5; D gene uncertain. Trimming shortened V by 2 bases and J by 6 bases, and 5 bases separated the two germline ends. Looked up from germline, CDR1 is SNHLY and CDR2 is FYNNEI. This CDR3 has 12 amino acids. CDR3 nucleotide sequence: TGTGCCAGCAGTGAACAGTCTCAGCCCCAGCATTTT. Encoded protein: CASSEQSQPQHF.

The rearrangement joins TRBV30 to TRBJ2-1; 13 bases fit TRBD2. The CDR3 is made up of 13 amino acids. Trimming at V came to 4 bases and at J to 7 bases, leaving 1 base not matched to a gene. Germline V gives CDR1 GTSNPN, CDR2 SVGIG (reference sequence). This CDR3 is CAWKLAGGNEQFF. CDR3 DNA sequence: TGTGCCTGGAAACTAGCGGGAGGGAATGAGCAGTTCTTC.

This rearrangement joins TRBV7-7 to TRBJ2-7; no clear D gene. This CDR3 region has 13 residues. Germline V lookup: CDR1 SSHAT, CDR2 FNYEAQ (reference sequence). The V end was cut by 1 base, the J end by 7 bases, with 11 bases between. The CDR3 sequence is CASSLDPQGEQYF. In DNA form, the CDR3 reads TGTGCCAGCAGCTTAGACCCCCAAGGGGAGCAGTACTTC.

This clone was counted between two and nine times. J is TRBJ2-7 and V is TRBV6-6, with 7 nucleotides matching TRBD2. CDR1 is MNHNY, CDR2 SVGAGI, per germline (reference sequence). CDR3 length equals 14 residues. V lost 4 bases and J lost 2; bases outside the gene matches: 5. CDR3 in DNA: TGTGCCAGCAGTTCTCCTAGCGGCGCCTACGAGCAGTACTTC. It encodes CASSSPSGAYEQYF.